These T cell receptor beta chains were read from a single sample in a study of T cell changes during pregnancy in multiple sclerosis. Here immunoSEQ multiplex PCR was the method, and the copy in TCRdb shows in-frame clones only, minus some. Of tens of thousands of clones listed, roughly 94% are singletons. The specimen was CD8+ T cells from peripheral blood mononuclear cells, collected after pregnancy. These receptors all stem from a female donor with multiple sclerosis, enrolled in a pregnancy study. Both conserved end residues are trimmed from each CDR3. A D gene is named only where the DNA matches it firmly. Not every row has a clone size; where given, it reads once, few, many or a size class.

V gene,D gene,J gene,clone size,CDR3 protein
TRBV7-2,TRBD2,TRBJ2-7,.,ASSALLAGAYEQY
TRBV25-1,.,TRBJ2-5,.,ASSAVDSNQETQY
TRBV5-1,.,TRBJ2-3,.,ASSLTDRLLTDTQY
TRBV27,TRBD2,TRBJ2-7,.,ASSSGLAGLYEQY
TRBV19,.,TRBJ1-1,.,ASQVQGTEAF
TRBV19,TRBD1,TRBJ1-2,.,ASSLQGAYGYT
TRBV11-2,TRBD1,TRBJ2-1,.,ASSPDRGNEQF
TRBV9,TRBD1,TRBJ1-1,.,ASSDPGQGFVNTEAF
TRBV4-1,TRBD2,TRBJ2-7,once,ASSHQTSGSDEQY
TRBV27,.,TRBJ2-5,.,ASSLRGRETQY
TRBV13,.,TRBJ2-5,.,ASSLRRAVGETQY
TRBV4-1,TRBD1,TRBJ1-4,.,ASNSRGVGEKLF
TRBV7-6,.,TRBJ1-1,.,ASSLTRGGTEAF
TRBV9,.,TRBJ1-1,.,ASSVALGATDMNTEAF
TRBV9,TRBD1,TRBJ1-3,once,ASSNHRGGGNTIY
TRBV14,.,TRBJ1-2,.,ASSQVGHLGGYT
TRBV7-9,TRBD2,TRBJ2-7,.,ASSPRTGGNEQY
TRBV27,TRBD2,TRBJ2-7,.,ASSFTSGSYEQY
TRBV28,.,TRBJ2-7,.,ASTSGLSYEQY
TRBV11-2,TRBD2,TRBJ2-3,.,ASSSLAGVVGLAQY
TRBV28,.,TRBJ2-7,.,ASSLVVGGVWSEQY
TRBV4-1,.,TRBJ1-1,.,ASSLSTGGNTEAF